A single TCR beta chain is shown here with its context. The target antigen is unknown. This specimen comes from a study of T cell responses to AZD1222 COVID-19 vaccine. Findings of the study overall: It was only a handful of AZD1222 recipients who were seropositive at baseline. Targeting of unmutated variant regions was reportedly seen in nearly half of spike-specific TCRs.

TCRdb keeps only in-frame clones here, not all; method: immunoSEQ multiplex PCR. This table holds some 120,000 clones, about 90% found once. CDR1 and CDR2 from the germline V gene are LNHDA and SQIVND (reference sequence). Trimming removed 0 bases at V and 1 base at J, with 4 bases between. The CDR3 consists of 13 residues. The source material was peripheral blood, sampled on day 0 of AZD1222 vaccination. The receptor was derived from an adult in good health. The J gene is TRBJ2-7, the V gene TRBV19; D uncertain. CDR3 DNA sequence: TGTGCCAGTAGTATAGATCTATCCTACGAGCAGTACTTC. Its protein product is CASSIDLSYEQYF.